This record covers a single T cell receptor beta chain. The entry originates in a study of cytomegalovirus exposure and HLA in healthy donors. This PCR relied on a set of 60 Vbeta primers and 13 Jbeta primers. Generated by immunoSEQ multiplex PCR, the TCRdb table keeps only in-frame clones and is missing some. The data show over 150,000 clones, with over 70% seen just once and 2.5% to 3.5% held by the top ten. The germline V gene has CDR1 SNHLY and CDR2 FYNNEI. Trimming shortened V by 4 bases and J by 0 bases, and 9 bases separated the two germline ends. There are 14 residues in the CDR3. The V call is TRBV2, the J call TRBJ1-2, with D perhaps TRBD1 (6 bases). The TCR comes from a woman aged 45 to 65 in good health and CMV-seropositive. The sequenced sample consisted of PBMCs. Written as DNA, the CDR3 is TGTGCCAGCAGTGCGGACAGCACTAACTATGGCTACACCTTC. This translates into CASSADSTNYGYTF.